This T cell receptor beta chain was retrieved from a study of blood T cell repertoires in COVID-19. Study background: In each case, the material was cDNA or gDNA derived from T cells, B-cell-depleted T cells, or PBMCs.

Ages ranged from roughly 18 to 100 years, with residence in about two dozen US areas. The method was immunoSEQ multiplex PCR; TCRdb's version includes in-frame clones alone and lacks a portion of them. The sample lists approximately 290,000 clones; around 87% were seen once. This CDR3 region has 15 residues. Germline assignment: CDR1 MNHEY and CDR2 SMNVEV (reference sequence). V was clipped by 4 bases and J by 0 bases, with 11 bases between them. The sample consisted of PBMCs or T cells enriched from blood (not recorded which). The V and J genes are TRBV27 and TRBJ2-3; D gene ambiguous. The clonotype originates from a woman aged 18 to 35 with acute COVID-19. The CDR3 DNA follows: TGTGCCAGCAGTTGGAAAGCGACTAGCACAGATACGCAGTATTTT. This codes for CASSWKATSTDTQYF.